A few counts support the clone carrying this T cell receptor (beta chain). These data originate in a study of cytomegalovirus exposure and HLA in healthy donors. The V gene end was trimmed by 1 base and the J gene end by 0 bases; junction bases not matched to a gene: 3. CDR1 is SGDLS, CDR2 YYNGEE, per germline. The CDR3 is 16 residues long. The PCR used 60 Vbeta and 13 Jbeta primers. Some clones are missing from TCRdb's copy, which holds only in-frame ones; the method was immunoSEQ multiplex PCR. The sample gives some 170,000 clones, approximately 80% of which show up once; around 9.8% is in the top ten. Donors were nominally healthy when sampled, though unrecorded immune exposures were likely.

This chain connects TRBV9 to TRBJ1-3; the match to TRBD1 covers 8 bases. The sequence was obtained from a man in his late teens or twenties in good health and CMV-seropositive. The sample taken for sequencing was PBMCs. This CDR3 is CASSVQTGGSGNTIYF. The CDR3 DNA follows: TGTGCCAGCAGCGTACAAACAGGGGGCTCTGGAAACACCATATATTTT.